One sample yielded the 8 T cell receptor beta chains listed below, sequenced in a study of beta chain features in type 1 diabetes. The entirety of the isolated RNA underwent reverse transcription, so expressed TCRB transcripts were sequenced. The protocol was immunoSEQ multiplex PCR, while the TCRdb copy is restricted to in-frame clones and leaves out a portion. The sample contains a few hundred thousand clones, approximately 14% of which appear only once. Input material: central memory CD4+ T cells from blood. Every receptor here comes from a man aged 25 to 40 in good health.

This clone has more than one count but fewer than ten. The chain links TRBV5-5 to TRBJ2-7, with D possibly matching TRBD2 (6 bases). CDR3 length equals 15 residues. Trimming removed 4 bases from V and 4 bases from J, with 18 bases in between. The germline V gene encodes CDR1 SGHKS and CDR2 YYEKEE (reference sequence). This CDR3 reads CASSPELGGGYEQYF. The CDR3 region has the DNA TGTGCCAGCAGCCCCGAGCTAGGAGGAGGGTACGAGCAGTACTTC.

Ten or more counts support this clone. The chain uses TRBV9 and TRBJ2-3, with D unresolved. V shed 3 bases and J shed 2 bases, with 7 bases lying between them. This CDR3 is built from 13 residues. Germline CDR1 and CDR2: SGDLS and YYNGEE. The CDR3 DNA sequence: TGTGCCAGCAGCGAGCAGAACACAGATACGCAGTATTTT. Protein: CASSEQNTDTQYF. Full variable domain (rest looked up from reference TRBV9 and TRBJ2-3): DSGVTQTPKHLITATGQRVTLRCSPRSGDLSVYWYQQSLDQGLQFLIQYYNGEERAKGNILERFSAQQFPDLHSELNLSSLELGDSALYFCASSEQNTDTQYFGPGTRLTVL.

This clone has just a few counts. The V call is TRBV5-4, the J call TRBJ1-4; D uncertain. V lost 0 bases and J lost 6, with 9 bases in between. Germline V gives CDR1 SGHNT, CDR2 YYREEE (reference sequence). The CDR3 is 14 residues long. Written as DNA, the CDR3 is TGTGCCAGCAGCTTGGCAGTGGGAGATGAAAAACTGTTTTTT. It encodes CASSLAVGDEKLFF. Using reference TRBV5-4 and TRBJ1-4 for the parts outside the CDR3, the full variable domain is ETGVTQSPTHLIKTRGQQVTLRCSSQSGHNTVSWYQQALGQGPQFIFQYYREEENGRGNFPPRFSGLQFPNYSSELNVNALELDDSALYLCASSLAVGDEKLFFGSGTQLSVL.

The chain combines TRBV18 with TRBJ2-1, with 15 positions matching TRBD2. Germline trimming cut 2 bases from V and 10 bases from J; bases unmatched to any gene: 3. The CDR3 spans 15 residues. From germline, CDR1 is KGHSH and CDR2 LQKENI. The chain's CDR3 is CASSPGLAGGQEQFF. CDR3 DNA: TGTGCCAGCTCACCAGGACTAGCGGGGGGGCAGGAGCAGTTCTTC.

This clone came up a few times. This chain links TRBV6-5 with TRBJ2-5; TRBD2 matches at 10 bases. The CDR3 spans 16 residues. Trimming at V came to 1 base and at J to 5 bases, leaving 7 bases not matched to a gene. The germline gives CDR1 MNHEY, CDR2 SVGAGI. This CDR3 is CASSYLASGSVETQYF. The CDR3 DNA reads as TGTGCCAGCAGTTACTTGGCTAGCGGGAGTGTTGAGACCCAGTACTTC.

The rearrangement uses TRBV28 and TRBJ2-1; D tentatively fits TRBD1 or TRBD2 (6 bases each). CDR1 MDHEN and CDR2 SYDVKM come from the germline V gene. V was pared by 6 bases and J by 2 bases, with 17 bases between. The CDR3 runs to 16 residues. CDR3 sequence reads: CASRTGGAGTYNEQFF. The CDR3 DNA reads TGTGCCAGCAGAACTGGGGGCGCGGGAACCTACAATGAGCAGTTCTTC.

This rearrangement joins TRBV6-1 to TRBJ1-4; TRBD1 agrees at 7 bases. With 2 bases clipped from V and 12 bases from J, the junction kept 6 bases outside the gene matches. The CDR3 extends over 13 amino acids. The germline CDR1 and CDR2 sequences are MNHNS and SASEGT. In DNA form, the CDR3 reads TGTGCCAGCAGTGAATTTGGAGACAGGGAACTGTTTTTT. It codes for CASSEFGDRELFF.

The sample holds a few counts of this clone. This sequence joins TRBV28 and TRBJ2-7; 10 nucleotides match TRBD2. The CDR3 sequence is 14 residues long. The V gene end was trimmed by 2 bases and the J gene end by 6 bases; junction bases not matched to a gene: 4. Germline V lookup: CDR1 MDHEN, CDR2 SYDVKM. In nucleotides, the CDR3 is TGTGCCAGCAGTTTAAGTCTAGCGGGAGCCGAGCAGTACGTC. Encoded protein: CASSLSLAGAEQYV.